A selection of T cell receptor beta chains follows, all from one sample in a study of cytomegalovirus exposure and HLA in healthy donors. Here immunoSEQ multiplex PCR was the method, and the copy in TCRdb shows in-frame clones only, minus some. Of under 150,000 clones listed, approximately 79% were seen once; the top ten hold roughly 1%. Sequencing was performed on PBMCs. The receptor source for this set is a man younger than 35 in good health and CMV-seronegative. Both conserved end residues are part of each CDR3. A D gene is named only where the DNA matches it firmly. A row's size may be missing; if present it is once, few, many or a size class.

J | size | V | D | DNA | CDR3
TRBJ1-1 | - | TRBV5-6 | TRBD1 | TGTGCCAGCAGCCGACAGGGGGCTAGGAGCACTGAAGCTTTCTTT | CASSRQGARSTEAFF
TRBJ2-7 | - | TRBV6-6 | - | TGTGCCAGCAGCCTAGTAGCGGCAATACAATACGAGCAGTACTTC | CASSLVAAIQYEQYF
TRBJ2-3 | - | TRBV2 | - | TGTGCCAGCAGTGAAACAGGGACAACAGATACGCAGTATTTT | CASSETGTTDTQYF
TRBJ1-1 | - | TRBV10-3 | - | TGTGCCATCAGTGAGTCGAGACAGAGCACTGAAGCTTTCTTT | CAISESRQSTEAFF
TRBJ1-2 | - | TRBV27 | TRBD1 | TGTGCCAGCAGTCCCCGGACAGGTTTGAACTATGGCTACACCTTC | CASSPRTGLNYGYTF
TRBJ2-7 | - | TRBV6-1 | - | TGTGCCAGCAGTGAAGCGCTAACTAGTGAGCAGTACTTC | CASSEALTSEQYF
TRBJ2-7 | - | TRBV19 | TRBD1 | TGTGCCAGTAGCCGGACAGGGGGTACCTACGAGCAGTACTTC | CASSRTGGTYEQYF
TRBJ1-2 | - | TRBV11-2 | TRBD1 | TGTGCCAGCAGTCATTTGGCAGGGGGGTTGATTAGTGGCTACACCTTC | CASSHLAGGLISGYTF
TRBJ1-2 | - | TRBV6-5 | TRBD1 | TGTGCCAGCAGTTCCGGGACAGGGGGCCTTGGTAGTGGCTACACCTTC | CASSSGTGGLGSGYTF
TRBJ2-2 | - | TRBV5-4 | - | TGTGCCAGCACAGGGGCCTCCTCCGGGGAGCTGTTTTTT | CASTGASSGELFF
TRBJ1-5 | - | TRBV7-9 | TRBD1 | TGTGCCAGCAGCAAGGACAGGGGAGCTCAGCCCCAGCATTTT | CASSKDRGAQPQHF
TRBJ1-2 | - | TRBV7-9 | - | TGTGCCAGCAGCTTAGGTGACCCGGGAGGCTACACCTTC | CASSLGDPGGYTF
TRBJ2-3 | - | TRBV9 | - | TGTGCCAGCAGCACTCCCACAGATACGCAGTATTTT | CASSTPTDTQYF
TRBJ2-7 | - | TRBV7-2 | TRBD2 | TGTGCCAGCAGCTTAGCGGTAGGGGCGGGGGGGCAGGCGGTCGAGCAGTACTTC | CASSLAVGAGGQAVEQYF
TRBJ1-1 | - | TRBV7-2 | - | TGTGCCAGCAGCTTAGTAGGAGGTAGTCACACTGAAGCTTTCTTT | CASSLVGGSHTEAFF
TRBJ2-3 | - | TRBV19 | - | TGTGCCAGTAGTTGGGCGCTAACTAGCACAGATACGCAGTATTTT | CASSWALTSTDTQYF
TRBJ1-6 | - | TRBV30 | TRBD1 | TGTGCCTGGAGTGTACTTGATTGGACAGGTGCCTCCTATAATTCACCCCTCCACTTT | CAWSVLDWTGASYNSPLHF
TRBJ1-2 | - | TRBV7-2 | - | TGTGCCAGCAGCCCCGCCAGGGTGGGATATGGCTACACCTTC | CASSPARVGYGYTF
TRBJ1-6 | - | TRBV6-5 | - | TGTGCCAGCAGTCGACAGAATTCACCCCTCCACTTT | CASSRQNSPLHF
TRBJ1-5 | - | TRBV19 | - | TGTGCCAGTAGTATATCGTGGGGGGACAATCAGCCCCAGCATTTT | CASSISWGDNQPQHF
TRBJ1-1 | - | TRBV29-1 | - | TGCAGCGTCGCCTGGGGCGGCACTGAAGCTTTCTTT | CSVAWGGTEAFF
TRBJ1-3 | - | TRBV6-5 | - | TGTGCCAGCAGTTATCGGACAGGAAACACCATATATTTT | CASSYRTGNTIYF
TRBJ2-1 | - | TRBV18 | TRBD2 | TGTGCCAGCTCACCACCGCCGGGAGGGGATGAGCAGTTCTTC | CASSPPPGGDEQFF
TRBJ1-4 | - | TRBV19 | TRBD1 | TGTGCCAGTAGTCCAGGGGGCGCGGGAAATGAAAAACTGTTTTTT | CASSPGGAGNEKLFF
TRBJ1-1 | - | TRBV9 | - | TGTGCCAAACCCTCAGAGGGAACTGAAGCTTTCTTT | CAKPSEGTEAFF
TRBJ2-5 | - | TRBV11-2 | - | TGTGCCAGCAGCTTAGATCTCCTACAAGAGACCCAGTACTTC | CASSLDLLQETQYF
TRBJ1-1 | - | TRBV6-5 | TRBD1 | TGTGCCACCGAACAGGGGTTCCTCACTGAAGCTTTCTTT | CATEQGFLTEAFF
TRBJ1-2 | - | TRBV7-9 | - | TGTGCCAGCCTGGAGAAATCCGGACAGTACGACGGCTACACCTTC | CASLEKSGQYDGYTF
TRBJ1-4 | many | TRBV4-2 | TRBD1 | TGTGCCAGCAGCCAATTTCCGGGACAGGGGAGTGAAAAACTGTTTTTT | CASSQFPGQGSEKLFF
TRBJ1-5 | few | TRBV7-3 | TRBD1 | TGTGCCAGCAGCTGGCAGGGGGCGGAGGGCAATCAGCCCCAGCATTTT | CASSWQGAEGNQPQHF
TRBJ1-2 | - | TRBV5-5 | TRBD1 | TGTGCCAGCAGCTCGGGACAGAAAACTTATGGCTACACCTTC | CASSSGQKTYGYTF
TRBJ1-5 | - | TRBV9 | TRBD1 | TGTGCCAGCAGCGCCGGACAGGGTAGCAATCAGCCCCAGCATTTT | CASSAGQGSNQPQHF